The entry below describes one T cell receptor (beta chain). No antigen is known for it. TCRdb keeps only in-frame clones here, not all; method: immunoSEQ multiplex PCR. The sample lists about 180,000 clones, almost 90% occurring once. These data are taken from a study of T cell responses to AZD1222 COVID-19 vaccine. General study findings and limits: Only six or seven AZD1222 recipients tested seropositive at baseline.

The germline gives CDR1 SGHAT, CDR2 FQNNGV. Trimming stripped 1 base from V and 3 bases from J, with 13 bases between. The CDR3 spans 16 residues. The rearrangement joins TRBV11-2 to TRBJ2-1; D is possibly TRBD2 (5 bases). This clonotype originated in an adult in good health. The sample in question was peripheral blood, obtained on day 0 of AZD1222 vaccination. CDR3 DNA sequence: TGTGCCAGCAGCTTAGGACCTAGCCGAAACTACAATGAGCAGTTCTTC. This encodes CASSLGPSRNYNEQFF.